This T cell receptor (beta chain) was documented in a study of CD8 T cell repertoires and HIV-1 epitope variants (dated by TCRdb to 2019 to 2021). For context, the study as a whole: T cells were stimulated in separate culture wells with each of twenty-five peptides representing autologous and known Gag and Nef epitope variants. Control conditions included a CMV, EBV and flu peptide pool, the Ebola AY9 epitope as negative control, and a no-peptide well. The epitopes tested covered three Gag epitope families plus Nef HW9 and YT9. T cells were enriched with the EasySep Human T Cell Enrichment Kit and co-cultured with equal numbers of autologous T cell-negative cells as antigen-presenting cells. Cultures were maintained for nine to ten days in IMDM with gentamicin, and half-media changes adding IL-2, IL-7 and IL-15 were performed on days 3 and 7. An aliquot of 1M T cells was set aside as an uncultured baseline condition, separate from the 70 to 90 T cell cultures. A total of around 80 T cell cultures were run, with each culture condition performed in triplicate except for one peptide, which was performed in duplicate.

The EasySep Human CD8+ T Cell Enrichment Kit was used on day 10 to isolate CD8+ T cells from every culture. The paper's findings and limits, for the study overall: Only TCR beta chains were identified by the assay, and proliferation to antigen, not T cell function or cytokine profile, was indicated. Fewer than ten antigen-specific TCR beta clonotypes were identified, of which more than five appeared to be cross-reactive for autologous or known escape epitope variants. Five clonotypes recognized the Nef KF9 family and one clonotype recognized the HW9 family, while no responses were seen to the TAALDMSHF plasma variant.

CDR1 and CDR2, per the germline V gene (reference sequence), are SSHAT and FNYEAQ. Its CDR3 holds 18 amino acids, cysteine through phenylalanine. The DNA shown is the 54-base CDR3, in frame from base 1. About this clone itself: Its antigen has not been determined. The junction differs from germline at one of its ends, possibly a read error.

The immunoSEQ platform was used to sequence TCR beta CDR3 regions at survey depth. The QIAamp DNA micro kit was used to extract genomic DNA from every cultured and uncultured CD8+ T cell population. The published analysis was carried out like this. Samples with fewer than 5,000 productive reads were excluded, resulting in the removal of about 6% of the 75 HIV peptide-stimulated cultures. A MANAFEST web app trimmed sequences to CDR3 and removed nonproductive sequences, CDR3s under 5 amino acids, and those not starting C or ending F/W. Antigen-specific clonotypes had to expand in at least 2 of 3 replicates versus no-peptide control at FDR 0.01, only within one epitope family. A specific clonotype also had to show a frequency at least fivefold higher than in wells stimulated with peptides from other epitope families. The source is immuneACCESS, and TCRdb retained only in-frame sequences with V and J called. Part of the clones is not carried over; for the studies checked, unresolved V genes explain less than half of this, and the remainder is unexplained. From that table come the V and J calls and clone size; the DNA was used to work out D and trimming. In all, the sample holds thousands of clones, and about 62% of those were seen once. The ten most abundant clones make up approximately 40% of the sample.

Recombination linked TRBV7-7 to TRBJ2-1, with 14 junctional bases fitting TRBD2. The source of this sequence is a male donor with HIV. The source material was cultured CD8+ T cells derived from PBMCs. The CDR3 sequence is CASSSGTSGRSSYNEQFF. The nucleotides are TGTGCTAGCAGCTCCGGGACTAGCGGGAGATCGTCCTACAATGAGCAGTTCTTC.